Listed below are T cell receptor beta chains from one sample, sequenced in a study of vaccination effects on CD4 cells after COVID-19. Their target antigens are unknown. Using immunoSEQ multiplex PCR, the repertoire was profiled, and TCRdb retains in-frame clones only, with some absent. Among roughly 24,000 clones listed, over 60% were seen once. Material: CD4+ T cells from PBMCs cultured with SARS-CoV-2 spike peptides, obtained after COVID-19 vaccination. All receptors derive from a human donor who received a COVID-19 vaccine. Some clones in this sample may be carry-over from other donors' samples. CDR3s include the opening cysteine and the closing phenylalanine or tryptophan. The D gene is left open where the match is weak. A row's size may be missing; if present it is once, few, many or a size class.

>.|TRBJ1-2|TRBV12-3/TRBV12-4|.
TGTGCCAGCAGTGCAGGGGTCGGCTACACCTTC
CASSAGVGYTF
>.|TRBJ2-2|TRBV5-1|.
TGCGCCAGCAGCTGGCTAGTCACCGGGGAGCTGTTTTTT
CASSWLVTGELFF
>.|TRBJ2-3|TRBV28|.
TGTGCCAGCAGATACCTAACAGATACGCAGTATTTT
CASRYLTDTQYF
>.|TRBJ2-3|TRBV6-5|.
TGTGCCAGCAAACAGGGCACAGATACGCAGTATTTT
CASKQGTDTQYF
>.|TRBJ2-5|TRBV9|.
TGTGCCAGCAGCGGGCCCCGCGGGGAGACCCAGTACTTC
CASSGPRGETQYF
>TRBD1|TRBJ2-1|TRBV11-3|few
TGTGCCAGCAGCTCAGGACAGGGTTACAATGAGCAGTTCTTC
CASSSGQGYNEQFF
>.|TRBJ1-6|TRBV6-5|.
TGTGCCGCCAGCATCGGGGACACCAATAATTCACCCCTCCACTTT
CAASIGDTNNSPLHF
>.|TRBJ2-2|TRBV10-3|.
TGTGCCATCAGTGAGTCAGGCAACACCGGGGAGCTGTTTTTT
CAISESGNTGELFF
>.|TRBJ1-2|TRBV6-4|.
TGTGCCAGCAGTGACGGGACAAGCTATGGCTACACCTTC
CASSDGTSYGYTF
>.|TRBJ2-1|TRBV7-2|.
TGTGCCAGCAGCACCTACCGGGACGGACACAATGAGCAGTTCTTC
CASSTYRDGHNEQFF
>TRBD2|TRBJ2-1|TRBV28|.
TGTGCCAGCAATCTACGGACTGGGGGGGTGAATGAGCAGTTCTTC
CASNLRTGGVNEQFF
>TRBD1|TRBJ2-4|TRBV19|.
TGTGCCAGTAGTATAGCGACAGGGTTCGGAAACATTCAGTACTTC
CASSIATGFGNIQYF
>.|TRBJ1-3|TRBV11-2|.
TGTGCCAGCAGGCAGCCAGGGGAGGGGAGTGGAAACACCATATATTTT
CASRQPGEGSGNTIYF
>TRBD1|TRBJ1-6|TRBV2|.
TGTGCCAGCAGACGACAGGGGGCGAGTAATTCACCCCTCCACTTT
CASRRQGASNSPLHF
>.|TRBJ1-1|TRBV27|.
TGTGCCAGCAGTTTGACGATCATGAACACTGAAGCTTTCTTT
CASSLTIMNTEAFF
>.|TRBJ1-3|TRBV5-5|.
TGTGCCAGCAGCCTCATGGACAGTTCTTCTGGAAACACCATATATTTT
CASSLMDSSSGNTIYF
>.|TRBJ1-4|TRBV7-2|.
TGTGCCAGCAGCTCGCAGAAACAAGCAACTAATGAAAAACTGTTTTTT
CASSSQKQATNEKLFF
>TRBD1|TRBJ1-5|TRBV24-1|medium-sized
TGTGCCACCAGTGAGGGACAGGGGGGACAGCCCCAGCATTTT
CATSEGQGGQPQHF
>.|TRBJ1-2|TRBV9|few
TGTGCCAGCAGCCCCCTAGGCGGGGCCTATGGCTACACCTTC
CASSPLGGAYGYTF
>.|TRBJ2-5|TRBV7-2|.
TGTGCCAGCAGCCCCCAACCAGAAGAGACCCAGTACTTC
CASSPQPEETQYF
>.|TRBJ2-6|TRBV5-1|.
TGCGCCAGCAGCTTGGGGTGGGGCTCTGGGGCCAACGTCCTGACTTTC
CASSLGWGSGANVLTF
>TRBD1|TRBJ1-6|TRBV10-2|.
TGCGCCAGCCGGACAGGTGTAAGGTCACCCCTCCACTTT
CASRTGVRSPLHF
>.|TRBJ2-1|TRBV9|.
TGTGCCAGCAGCGTAAGGGGGGGAGGTGGGTACAATGAGCAGTTCTTC
CASSVRGGGGYNEQFF
>TRBD1|TRBJ1-4|TRBV2|.
TGTGCCAGCACCCGAGACAGGGGTTCCGAAAAACTGTTTTTT
CASTRDRGSEKLFF
>.|TRBJ2-1|TRBV27|.
TGTGCCAGCAGTAACAGACTGGGGGTGGTCGGGTGGCAGTTCTTC
CASSNRLGVVGWQFF
>.|TRBJ1-1|TRBV6-1|.
TGTGCCAGCAGTGAGATTTGGGGGAACACTGAAGCTTTCTTT
CASSEIWGNTEAFF
>.|TRBJ1-1|TRBV24-1|.
TGTGCCACCCCCCAGGTCTGGGCTTTCTTT
CATPQVWAFF
>.|TRBJ1-5|TRBV2|once
TGTGCCAGCAGTGAAGCGCTACGGCAGCCCCAGCATTTT
CASSEALRQPQHF
>.|TRBJ1-1|TRBV28|.
TGTGCCAGCAGTTTAAGACAGGTTCACGCTTTCTTT
CASSLRQVHAFF
>.|TRBJ1-5|TRBV11-2|.
TGTGCCAGCAGCTTAGATTTACTACAGCCCCAGCATTTT
CASSLDLLQPQHF
>TRBD2|TRBJ2-5|TRBV5-1|.
TGCGCCAGCAGCGTTGGGACTAGCGGGGATCAAGAGACCCAGTACTTC
CASSVGTSGDQETQYF
>TRBD2|TRBJ2-1|TRBV11-2|few
TGTGCCAGCAGCTCCCGGACTAGCGGGGGACCTCCTTACAATGAGCAGTTCTTC
CASSSRTSGGPPYNEQFF
>TRBD1|TRBJ2-1|TRBV6-1|.
TGTGCCAGCAGTGAACAAAGTCGGGGACAGGGATGGAATGAGCAGTTCTTC
CASSEQSRGQGWNEQFF
>TRBD1|TRBJ2-2|TRBV11-3|.
TGTGCCAGCAGCTCAAACCGACAGGGGGCCGGGGAGCTGTTTTTT
CASSSNRQGAGELFF
>.|TRBJ1-5|TRBV12-3/TRBV12-4|.
TGTGCCAGCATTTGGCGTAATGGTCAGCCCCAGCATTTT
CASIWRNGQPQHF
>TRBD1|TRBJ2-2|TRBV7-3|.
TGTGCCAGCAGCTTAAGTTCCGACAGGGCGGACACCGGGGAGCTGTTTTTT
CASSLSSDRADTGELFF
>.|TRBJ1-6|TRBV2|.
TGTGCCAGCAGTGAGAAAGACGGGAATTCACCCCTCCACTTT
CASSEKDGNSPLHF
>.|TRBJ2-5|TRBV2|.
TGTGCCAGCAGTGAAGGGACTACAGCACAAGAGACCCAGTACTTC
CASSEGTTAQETQYF
>TRBD1|TRBJ1-1|TRBV7-9|once
TGTGCCAGCAGCAACCGACAGGGGGTCGGCACTGAAGCTTTCTTT
CASSNRQGVGTEAFF
>TRBD1|TRBJ1-6|TRBV12-5|.
TGTGCTAGTGGCGGCCCAGGGGGAAGCAATTCACCCCTCCACTTT
CASGGPGGSNSPLHF
>TRBD1|TRBJ1-4|TRBV5-1|.
TGCGCCAGCAGCCCGGGGGGGACAGCCAATGAAAAACTGTTTTTT
CASSPGGTANEKLFF
>.|TRBJ2-3|TRBV5-1|medium-sized
TGCGCCAGCAGCTTGGCCGGGGAAGATACGCAGTATTTT
CASSLAGEDTQYF
>.|TRBJ2-3|TRBV2|few
TGTGCCAGCTTCCAGGGGGGCTGGGGGGATACGCAGTATTTT
CASFQGGWGDTQYF
>.|TRBJ1-1|TRBV27|few
TGTGCCAGCAGTTGGTGGGATAACACTGAAGCTTTCTTT
CASSWWDNTEAFF
>TRBD2|TRBJ2-1|TRBV6-4|.
TGTGCCAGCAGTGACTCGATATCTTCACGGGGGGTCAATGAGCAGTTCTTC
CASSDSISSRGVNEQFF
>TRBD1|TRBJ1-4|TRBV3-1/TRBV3-2|.
TGTGCCAGCAGCCGATTCCGGGACAGGTGGGATGAAAAACTGTTTTTT
CASSRFRDRWDEKLFF
>.|TRBJ1-2|TRBV29-1|few
TGCAGCGCGTCGGGGGGCGACTATGGCTACACCTTC
CSASGGDYGYTF
>.|TRBJ1-3|TRBV18|medium-sized
TGTGCCAGCTCGGTGGGGAACGGAAACACCATATATTTT
CASSVGNGNTIYF
>.|TRBJ2-3|TRBV9|.
TGTGCCAGCACCACCCTCCCGGCGGATACGCAGTATTTT
CASTTLPADTQYF
>.|TRBJ1-2|TRBV7-3|.
TGTGCCAGCAGCTTAATGCCCGGGTCTACGGGTGGCTACACCTTC
CASSLMPGSTGGYTF
>.|TRBJ2-5|TRBV7-2|.
TGTGCCAGCAGCTTAGCGGCGCCGTGGGGGACCCAGTACTTC
CASSLAAPWGTQYF
>TRBD2|TRBJ2-5|TRBV5-8|once
TGTGCCAGCAACCCGAAGGGCGGGGGACAAGAGACCCAGTACTTC
CASNPKGGGQETQYF
>.|TRBJ2-5|TRBV30|.
TGTGCCTGGAGCGGGACGGATAAAGAGACCCAGTACTTC
CAWSGTDKETQYF
>.|TRBJ1-1|TRBV10-1|.
TGCGCCAGCAGTAAGGACTTCAACACTGAAGCTTTCTTT
CASSKDFNTEAFF